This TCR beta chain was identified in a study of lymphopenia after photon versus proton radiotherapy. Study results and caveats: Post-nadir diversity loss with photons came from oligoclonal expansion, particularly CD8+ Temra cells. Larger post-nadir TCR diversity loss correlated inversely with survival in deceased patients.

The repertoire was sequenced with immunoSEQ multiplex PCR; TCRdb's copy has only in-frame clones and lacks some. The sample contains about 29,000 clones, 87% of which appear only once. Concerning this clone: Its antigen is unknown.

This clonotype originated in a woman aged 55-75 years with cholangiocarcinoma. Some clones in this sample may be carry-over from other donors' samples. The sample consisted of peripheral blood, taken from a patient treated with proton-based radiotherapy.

This CDR3 is CASSFGQPFSGNTIYF. The CDR3 DNA reads TGTGCCAGCAGCTTTGGACAGCCTTTCTCTGGAAACACCATATATTTT. This chain links TRBV5-5 with TRBJ1-3, with D possibly matching TRBD1 (6 bases). Trimming took 2 bases from V and 0 from J, leaving 12 bases between them. This CDR3 is built from 16 residues. The germline gives CDR1 SGHKS, CDR2 YYEKEE (reference sequence).